A single T cell receptor (beta chain) is shown here with its context. The sample is drawn from a study of Graves' ophthalmopathy and Graves' hyperthyroidism. V was trimmed by 8 bases and J by 0 bases, leaving 19 bases between them. The CDR3 spans 16 residues. Amplification of TCR beta CDR3 regions used RNA transcripts. In the first round, RT-PCR was carried out with HTBI primers, and a multiplex PCR formed the second round. TCRdb redid the calling of the multiplex PCR reads with MiXCR, one entry per CDR3 protein. The data contain 400,000 or so distinct CDR3 sequences, 15% to 20% of them singletons. This clonotype was obtained from an adult woman with stable Graves' hyperthyroidism. Material: peripheral blood. The rearrangement links TRBV12-3 or TRBV12-4 to TRBJ1-1; D possibly corresponds to TRBD1 (5 bases). In DNA, the CDR3 is TGTGCCAGCCGATCCCGTAGGGGAAACATGAACACTGAAGCTTTCTTT. This gives the protein CASRSRRGNMNTEAFF.